This TCR beta chain was profiled in a study of neoadjuvant nivolumab and ipilimumab in lung cancer. Sequencing used immunoSEQ multiplex PCR; TCRdb keeps in-frame clones, though not all of them. Among 25,000 to 35,000 clones listed, 83% were seen once. Study results and caveats: TCR receptors were sequenced in few samples. From pretherapy to surgery, tumor richness and clonality rose with dual therapy. Blood richness before therapy tracked richness in tumors resected after neoadjuvant therapy.

V was clipped by 4 bases and J by 2 bases, with 8 bases between them. The germline V gene encodes CDR1 GTSNPN and CDR2 SVGIG (reference sequence). The CDR3 contains 12 residues. Comments on this clone: Its antigen remains unidentified.

The receptor comes from an adult with non-small cell lung cancer. The sample here was tumor tissue, taken after neoadjuvant nivolumab, alone or with ipilimumab, at or shortly before surgery. The chain uses TRBV30 and TRBJ1-1, with D hard to call. DNA of the CDR3: TGTGCCTGGAATCTGAGAAACACTGAAGCTTTCTTT. As protein: CAWNLRNTEAFF.